Listed below are T cell receptor beta chains from one sample, sequenced in a study of cytomegalovirus exposure and HLA in healthy donors. Assay used: immunoSEQ multiplex PCR; TCRdb lists only in-frame clones, some missing. This table has approximately 130,000 clones, around 9% appearing once. The sequencing input was PBMCs. Receptors originate from a woman aged 40 to 50 in good health and CMV-seropositive. Both conserved end residues are part of each CDR3. Fields, in order: clone size, CDR3 length, J gene, D gene, V gene, CDR3 protein, CDR3 DNA. D genes are given only for firm matches. The size of a clone is reported for some rows only, either as once, few or many, or as a class for expanded clones.

>NA|16|TRBJ1-4|TRBD1|TRBV6-6
CASSSYRGTTNEKLFF
TGTGCCAGCAGTTCCTACAGGGGTACGACTAATGAAAAACTGTTTTTT
>few|13|TRBJ1-2|TRBD1|TRBV6-1
CASSRSGQGDYTF
TGTGCCAGCAGTCGGTCGGGACAGGGGGACTACACCTTC
>NA|16|TRBJ2-7|NA|TRBV7-2
CASSSVPSGTILEQYF
TGTGCCAGCAGCTCGGTACCTTCCGGGACAATTCTGGAGCAGTACTTC
>NA|13|TRBJ1-1|NA|TRBV10-3
CAAGDARGTEAFF
TGTGCCGCGGGGGACGCTCGCGGCACTGAAGCTTTCTTT
>few|15|TRBJ2-2|NA|TRBV5-1
CASSLAGANTGELFF
TGCGCCAGCAGCTTGGCGGGTGCGAACACCGGGGAGCTGTTTTTT
>few|14|TRBJ1-1|TRBD1|TRBV5-4
CASTPKGGQAEAFF
TGTGCCAGCACCCCTAAAGGGGGACAGGCTGAAGCTTTCTTT
>few|16|TRBJ1-4|TRBD1|TRBV7-2
CASSLGQGALREKLFF
TGTGCCAGCAGCCTGGGACAGGGGGCCCTCCGCGAAAAACTGTTTTTT
>NA|14|TRBJ1-2|NA|TRBV6-5
CASSYSRGGYGYTF
TGTGCCAGCAGTTACTCAAGGGGCGGCTATGGCTACACCTTC
>few|16|TRBJ1-1|NA|TRBV4-3
CASSQDIQGGGTEAFF
TGCGCCAGCAGCCAAGATATCCAGGGCGGCGGCACTGAAGCTTTCTTT
>few|12|TRBJ2-5|NA|TRBV28
CATGGLQETQYF
TGTGCCACCGGTGGACTACAAGAGACCCAGTACTTC
>few|16|TRBJ2-2|TRBD1|TRBV19
CASRPVDRVNTGELFF
TGTGCCAGCAGGCCTGTGGACAGGGTGAACACCGGGGAGCTGTTTTTT
>NA|15|TRBJ1-1|NA|TRBV5-6
CASSLDGASGGEAFF
TGTGCCAGCAGCTTGGATGGAGCCAGCGGGGGTGAAGCTTTCTTT
>few|15|TRBJ1-6|TRBD1|TRBV7-9
CASQGQTSYNSPLHF
TGTGCCAGCCAGGGACAGACCTCATATAATTCACCCCTCCACTTT
>few|17|TRBJ1-4|TRBD1|TRBV29-1
CSVKRGGTGAINEKLFF
TGCAGCGTAAAAAGAGGTGGGACAGGGGCAATAAATGAAAAACTGTTTTTT
>NA|14|TRBJ1-2|TRBD1|TRBV5-1
CASSRQGITYGYTF
TGCGCCAGCAGCCGACAGGGAATCACGTACGGCTACACCTTC
>NA|14|TRBJ2-7|NA|TRBV10-1
CASSERRGGREQYF
TGCGCCAGCAGTGAAAGAAGGGGGGGTCGCGAGCAGTACTTC
>NA|12|TRBJ1-4|TRBD1|TRBV7-6
CASSLRTGRLFF
TGTGCCAGCAGCTTACGGACAGGTCGGCTGTTTTTT
>many|15|TRBJ2-3|NA|TRBV5-6
CASSFATGLTDTQYF
TGTGCCAGCAGCTTTGCTACAGGGTTGACGGATACGCAGTATTTT
>NA|16|TRBJ2-3|TRBD2|TRBV7-2
CASSARGGGTTDTQYF
TGTGCCAGCAGCGCCAGAGGCGGGGGGACCACAGATACGCAGTATTTT
>NA|13|TRBJ1-5|NA|TRBV2
CASRRDSNQPQHF
TGTGCCAGCAGGAGGGATAGCAATCAGCCCCAGCATTTT
>NA|14|TRBJ2-2|NA|TRBV2
CASSGGGRGGELFF
TGTGCCAGCAGTGGAGGAGGAAGAGGCGGGGAGCTGTTTTTT
>few|15|TRBJ2-5|TRBD2|TRBV19
CASTPLAGGQETQYF
TGTGCCAGTACCCCGCTAGCGGGGGGCCAAGAGACCCAGTACTTC